These 25 T cell receptor beta chains originate from one sample sequenced in a study of persistence of HIV-infected CD4 T cells. The immunoSEQ assay was version 4, run in survey mode. Libraries were prepared by immunoSEQ multiplex PCR; TCRdb keeps only in-frame clonotypes and omits some of them. The profile shows over 6,000 clones, over 60% of them singletons. Cells were stimulated with CMV-infected fibroblast lysates at roughly 10 ug/mL. Sorting of responding CD4+ T cells relied on upregulated CD40 ligand together with CD69. No antigen has been assigned to these receptors. The sample consisted of CD4+ T cells sorted from PBMCs after roughly 18-hour stimulation, taken from a patient who received antiretroviral therapy. The receptors stem from an adult woman with HIV who was CMV-seropositive.

This rearrangement joins TRBV29-1 to TRBJ2-7; tentatively, D is TRBD1 (5 bases). Germline V CDR1 and CDR2: SQVTM, ANQGSEA. The V end lost 3 bases, the J end lost 7 bases, and 13 bases lay between the germline ends. The CDR3 is made up of 12 amino acids. For the CDR3, the DNA is TGCAGCGTTGATCAGGGAATGAGAGAGCAGTACTTC. It translates to CSVDQGMREQYF.

This clone is a singleton in its sample. At one boundary the junction diverges from the germline segment, which might be a read error. In nucleotides, the CDR3 is TGCGCCAGCAGTTTGGGACAGGCGGGAATCGAGCAGTACTTC. Translation gives CASSLGQAGIEQYF. This chain joins TRBV5-1 and TRBJ2-7, with 8 bases identical to TRBD1. Germline V CDR1 and CDR2: SGHRS, YFSETQ. This CDR3 has 14 amino acids.

CDR3 in DNA: TGCGCCAGCAGTGACAGACAGAGGGTTCTGATTAAGGCTGGCACTGAAGCTTTCTTT. Amino acids: CASSDRQRVLIKAGTEAFF. The chain uses TRBV10-1 and TRBJ1-1, with D tentatively TRBD1 (5 bases). Looked up from germline, CDR1 is WNHNN and CDR2 is SYGVQD (reference sequence). Trimming took off 3 bases at V and 4 bases at J, with 27 bases between the two ends. CDR3 length: 19 residues.

The chain combines TRBV5-1 with TRBJ2-2; D not certain. V lost 0 bases to trimming and J lost 5 bases, with 8 bases between them. CDR1 and CDR2 (germline): SGHRS, YFSETQ. The CDR3 is 14 residues long. CDR3 nucleotides: TGCGCCAGCAGCTTGGAAGTAGGGACCGGGGAGCTGTTTTTT. It translates to CASSLEVGTGELFF.

The chain uses TRBV19 and TRBJ1-3; possible D gene TRBD1, 5 bases. This CDR3 is 14 amino acids long. The germline V and J ends were trimmed by 9 bases and 0 bases, with 12 bases remaining between them. Germline CDR1 LNHDA, CDR2 SQIVND (reference sequence). CDR3 coding DNA: TGTGCCAGCAGAGACAGCAGCTCTGGAAACACCATATATTTT. This codes for CASRDSSSGNTIYF.

This clone was observed a single time. The gene calls are TRBV7-9 and TRBJ1-5; TRBD1 matches at 7 bases. V shed 5 bases, J shed 6 bases, and the junction held 13 bases outside the gene matches. The CDR3 has 16 residues. CDR1 is SEHNR and CDR2 is FQNEAQ in the germline V gene (reference sequence). CDR3 sequence: CASSIEGAWGSQPQHF. The CDR3 DNA reads as TGTGCCAGCAGCATCGAGGGGGCCTGGGGCAGTCAGCCCCAGCATTTT.

V gene TRBV29-1 combines with J gene TRBJ1-2; D not resolved. There are 12 residues in the CDR3. Germline CDR1 is SQVTM and CDR2 is ANQGSEA. Trimming cost V 1 base and J 8 bases, with 11 bases left between them. The CDR3 region has the DNA TGCAGCGTTGAAGGTGGAGTTGAAGGCTACACCTTC. Translated: CSVEGGVEGYTF. The complete variable domain, with remaining parts taken from reference TRBV29-1 and TRBJ1-2, reads SAVISQKPSRDICQRGTSLTIQCQVDSQVTMMFWYRQQPGQSLTLIATANQGSEATYESGFVIDKFPISRPNLTFSTLTVSNMSPEDSSIYLCSVEGGVEGYTFGSGTRLTVV.

The rearrangement links TRBV6-6 to TRBJ2-5; 9 nucleotides match TRBD1. Germline CDR1 is MNHNY and CDR2 is SVGAGI (reference sequence). The trim removed 6 bases at V and 5 bases at J, leaving 7 bases unmatched. This CDR3 has 14 amino acids. In DNA, the CDR3 is TGTGCCAGCAGGCCCGGGACAGGGAGGGAGACCCAGTACTTC. It encodes CASRPGTGRETQYF.

The chain links TRBV15 to TRBJ1-2, with TRBD1 as a possible D gene (6 bases). CDR1 and CDR2 from the germline V gene are LNHNV and YYDKDF (reference sequence). V lost 1 base to trimming and J lost 0 bases, with 9 bases between them. The CDR3 length is 15 residues. The CDR3 here is CATSRVDSPNYGYTF. The CDR3 DNA reads TGTGCCACCAGCAGAGTGGACAGCCCTAACTATGGCTACACCTTC.

The chain combines TRBV24-1 with TRBJ1-1; 8 bases align to TRBD1. Germline lookup yields CDR1 KGHDR and CDR2 SFDVKD. The length of the CDR3 is 15 residues. J lost 4 bases, V lost 5 bases, and 8 bases had no gene match. This CDR3 is CATSVKDRDVTEAFF. CDR3 sequence (DNA): TGTGCCACCAGTGTTAAGGACAGGGATGTCACTGAAGCTTTCTTT.

This sequence joins TRBV7-3 and TRBJ2-6, with 10 bases identical to TRBD2. The V and J ends lost 4 bases and 0 bases, in that order; junction bases with no gene match: 9. Germline CDR1 SGHTA, CDR2 FQGTGA. This CDR3 has 19 residues. CDR3 bases: TGTGCCAGCAGCTCACGACTAGCGGGTGTTTCCTCTGGGGCCAACGTCCTGACTTTC. This sequence encodes CASSSRLAGVSSGANVLTF.

This clone was seen a few times. The V call is TRBV11-3, the J call TRBJ2-7; TRBD1 or TRBD2 may be the D gene (6 bases each). This CDR3 comprises 13 residues. V was trimmed by 3 bases and J by 4 bases, leaving 10 bases between them. Germline CDR1 is SGHNT and CDR2 is YENEEA. In nucleotides, the CDR3 is TGTGCCAGCAGCTTCTGGGGGGCGTACGAGCAGTACTTC. This translates into CASSFWGAYEQYF.

V usage is TRBV6-5 and J usage is TRBJ2-7; 11 bases align to TRBD1. Germline V CDR1 and CDR2: MNHEY, SVGAGI. The CDR3 runs to 15 residues. Trimming at V came to 6 bases and at J to 1 base, leaving 5 bases not matched to a gene. Written as DNA, the CDR3 is TGTGCCAGCAGGGCGGGACAGGGGGATTCCTACGAGCAGTACTTC. This sequence encodes CASRAGQGDSYEQYF.

The chain links TRBV7-9 to TRBJ2-5, with 11 nucleotides matching TRBD2. V was clipped by 5 bases and J by 1 base; unmatched bases: 9. The germline CDR1 and CDR2 sequences are SEHNR and FQNEAQ (reference sequence). This CDR3 is 17 amino acids long. This chain's CDR3 is CASSPDLAGGPQETQYF. The CDR3 DNA reads TGTGCCAGCAGCCCCGATCTAGCGGGGGGCCCCCAAGAGACCCAGTACTTC.

This chain uses TRBV6-5 with TRBJ1-1, with no clear D. V shed 7 bases and J shed 3 bases, with 6 bases lying between them. The CDR3 is 11 amino acids. Germline CDR1 reads MNHEY; CDR2 reads SVGAGI. Written as DNA, the CDR3 is TGTGCCAGCAAGGGCCACACTGAAGCTTTCTTT. This codes for CASKGHTEAFF.

The chain employs TRBV28 and TRBJ1-2; TRBD1 is a possible D gene (6 bases). Trimming took 3 bases from V and 0 from J, leaving 14 bases between them. The CDR3 contains 16 residues. Germline assignment: CDR1 MDHEN and CDR2 SYDVKM. The CDR3 reads CASSFNPGETNYGYTF. In DNA form, the CDR3 reads TGTGCCAGCAGTTTTAACCCAGGGGAAACTAACTATGGCTACACCTTC.

The chain joins TRBV5-4 to TRBJ1-6, with a tentative D call TRBD1 (6 bases). Trimming took off 4 bases at V and 7 bases at J, with 18 bases between the two ends. CDR1 SGHNT and CDR2 YYREEE come from the germline V gene (reference sequence). The CDR3 is made up of 16 amino acids. DNA of the CDR3: TGTGCCAGCAGCCCTCAAGGGGGGGGGTCCAATTCACCCCTCCACTTT. It yields the protein CASSPQGGGSNSPLHF.

This chain joins TRBV18 and TRBJ2-5; 15 nucleotides match TRBD2. The ends lost 1 base at V and 4 bases at J; junction bases unmatched: 1. CDR3 length: 16 amino acids. Germline loops: CDR1 KGHSH, CDR2 LQKENI. The CDR3, as DNA: TGTGCCAGCTCACCACGGACTAGCGGGGGGGGAGAGACCCAGTACTTC. It encodes CASSPRTSGGGETQYF.

This clone was recorded only once. The CDR3 DNA reads as TGTGCCAGCAGCCCCGTTGTATCAAGCGGGGGCTACACCTTC. It is translated as CASSPVVSSGGYTF. The chain links TRBV7-3 to TRBJ1-2; no clear D. Looked up from germline, CDR1 is SGHTA and CDR2 is FQGTGA. The CDR3 covers 14 residues. Trimming took 5 bases from V and 8 from J, leaving 18 bases between them.

This rearrangement joins TRBV5-1 to TRBJ1-2; D is unclear. This CDR3 is 14 amino acids long. Per germline, CDR1 SGHRS and CDR2 YFSETQ. Trimming pared 0 bases from V and 4 bases from J, leaving 10 bases between. In nucleotides, the CDR3 is TGCGCCAGCAGCTTGGATGGGGTGGGCTATGGCTACACCTTC. Its protein is CASSLDGVGYGYTF.

V is TRBV19 and J is TRBJ2-3, with TRBD2 matching over 10 bases. The CDR3 extends over 15 amino acids. Germline CDR1 is LNHDA and CDR2 is SQIVND (reference sequence). V lost 7 bases and J lost 2; bases outside the gene matches: 6. The DNA of the CDR3 is TGTGCCAGTAAGAATAGCGGGGGGCCCACAGATACGCAGTATTTT. This codes for CASKNSGGPTDTQYF.

Of note for this clone: The DNA is omitted, as the CDR3 cannot be located on it reliably, and the CDR3 follows TCRdb's listing. V and J are TRBV28 and TRBJ1-2; TRBD1, as called in the table, went unchecked against the DNA. The CDR3 spans 14 amino acids, including both terminal residues. Looked up from germline, CDR1 is MDHEN and CDR2 is SYDVKM. The CDR3 protein is CASSSSTGNYGYTF.

V usage is TRBV12-5 and J usage is TRBJ2-7; the match to TRBD2 covers 9 bases. The germline V gene has CDR1 LGHNT and CDR2 FRNRAP. The CDR3 length is 16 residues. Trimming took 5 bases from V and 7 from J; bases not matched to a gene: 15. The CDR3 coding sequence is TGTGCTAGTGGTCTCACCGGGACTAGCAACTCCCGGGAGCAGTACTTC. Its translation is CASGLTGTSNSREQYF.

This chain joins TRBV19 and TRBJ2-7; 9 bases match TRBD1. The ends lost 5 bases at V and 3 bases at J; junction bases unmatched: 8. CDR1 and CDR2 from the germline V gene are LNHDA and SQIVND (reference sequence). CDR3 length equals 15 residues. CDR3 bases: TGTGCCAGTAGTTCACAGGGGGCCAGACTCTACGAGCAGTACTTC. Its translation is CASSSQGARLYEQYF.

The chain links TRBV13 to TRBJ1-6; no firm D call. Looked up from germline, CDR1 is PRHDT and CDR2 is FYEKMQ (reference sequence). V shed 3 bases and J shed 12 bases, with 9 bases lying between them. This CDR3 spans 12 amino acids. Written as DNA, the CDR3 is TGTGCCAGCAGCTTTTCCCCTCAACCCCTCCACTTT. Its protein is CASSFSPQPLHF.